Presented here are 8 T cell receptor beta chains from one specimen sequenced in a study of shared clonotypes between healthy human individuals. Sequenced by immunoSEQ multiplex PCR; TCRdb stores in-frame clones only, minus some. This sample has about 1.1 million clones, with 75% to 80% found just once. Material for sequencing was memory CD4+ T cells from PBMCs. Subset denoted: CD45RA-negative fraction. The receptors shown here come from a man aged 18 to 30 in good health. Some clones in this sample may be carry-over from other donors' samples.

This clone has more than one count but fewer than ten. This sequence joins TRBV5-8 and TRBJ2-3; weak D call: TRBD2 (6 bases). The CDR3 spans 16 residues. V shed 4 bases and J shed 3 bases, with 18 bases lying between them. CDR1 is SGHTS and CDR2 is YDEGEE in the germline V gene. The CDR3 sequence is CASSRGILGGTDTQYF. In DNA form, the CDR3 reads TGTGCCAGCAGCCGGGGGATTTTGGGCGGAACAGATACGCAGTATTTT. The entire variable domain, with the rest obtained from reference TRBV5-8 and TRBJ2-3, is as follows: EAGVTQSPTHLIKTRGQQATLRCSPISGHTSVYWYQQALGLGLQFLLWYDEGEERNRGNFPPRFSGRQFPNYSSELNVNALELEDSALYLCASSRGILGGTDTQYFGPGTRLTVL.

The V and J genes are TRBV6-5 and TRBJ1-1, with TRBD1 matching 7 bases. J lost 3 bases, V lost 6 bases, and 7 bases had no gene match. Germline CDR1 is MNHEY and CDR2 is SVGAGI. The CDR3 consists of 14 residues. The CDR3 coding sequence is TGTGCCAGCAGCCCCAGGGGACAGTACACTGAAGCTTTCTTT. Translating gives CASSPRGQYTEAFF.

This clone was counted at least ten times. The CDR3 loop is CASSLNRVQETQYF. In DNA form, the CDR3 reads TGTGCCAGCAGCCTAAACAGGGTCCAAGAGACCCAGTACTTC. V and J are TRBV5-6 and TRBJ2-5, with D possibly being TRBD1 (6 bases). From germline, CDR1 is SGHDT and CDR2 YYEEEE. The V end was cut by 4 bases, the J end by 1 base, with 11 bases between. The CDR3 is 14 amino acids.

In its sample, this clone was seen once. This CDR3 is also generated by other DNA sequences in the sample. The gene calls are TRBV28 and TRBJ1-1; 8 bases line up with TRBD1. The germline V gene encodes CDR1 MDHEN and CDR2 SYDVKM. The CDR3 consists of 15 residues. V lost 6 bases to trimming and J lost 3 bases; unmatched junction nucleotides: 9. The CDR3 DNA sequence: TGTGCCAGCAGCCCTCCCACAGGGGGGTACACTGAAGCTTTCTTT. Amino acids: CASSPPTGGYTEAFF.

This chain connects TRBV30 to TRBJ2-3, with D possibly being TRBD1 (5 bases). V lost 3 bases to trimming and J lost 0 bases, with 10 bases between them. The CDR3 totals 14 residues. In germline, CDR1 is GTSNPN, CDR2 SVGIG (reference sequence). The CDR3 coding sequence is TGTGCCTGGAGGTGGGGCCCTAGCACAGATACGCAGTATTTT. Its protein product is CAWRWGPSTDTQYF.

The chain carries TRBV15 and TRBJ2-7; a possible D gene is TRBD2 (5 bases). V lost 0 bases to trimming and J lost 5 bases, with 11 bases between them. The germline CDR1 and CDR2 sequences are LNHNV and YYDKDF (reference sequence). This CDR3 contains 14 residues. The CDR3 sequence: CATSREGGFHEQYF. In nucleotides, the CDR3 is TGTGCCACCAGCAGAGAGGGCGGGTTCCACGAGCAGTACTTC.

CDR3 amino acids: CASSSIQGAGTDTQYF. The CDR3 bases are TGCGCCAGCAGCTCGATACAGGGGGCCGGCACAGATACGCAGTATTTT. This sequence joins TRBV5-1 and TRBJ2-3; 9 nucleotides agree with TRBD1. In germline, CDR1 is SGHRS, CDR2 YFSETQ. The V segment lost 3 bases and the J segment 1 base; nucleotides outside the gene matches: 6. The CDR3 spans 16 residues.

In DNA, the CDR3 is TGCGCCAGCAGCCAGCCCCTGACAGTGGGGTCCTACGAGCAGTACTTC. It codes for CASSQPLTVGSYEQYF. The gene calls are TRBV4-1 and TRBJ2-7, with D possibly being TRBD1 (5 bases). This CDR3 contains 16 residues. Germline CDR1 and CDR2: MGHRA and YSYEKL. Trimming stripped 3 bases from V and 1 base from J, with 16 bases between.